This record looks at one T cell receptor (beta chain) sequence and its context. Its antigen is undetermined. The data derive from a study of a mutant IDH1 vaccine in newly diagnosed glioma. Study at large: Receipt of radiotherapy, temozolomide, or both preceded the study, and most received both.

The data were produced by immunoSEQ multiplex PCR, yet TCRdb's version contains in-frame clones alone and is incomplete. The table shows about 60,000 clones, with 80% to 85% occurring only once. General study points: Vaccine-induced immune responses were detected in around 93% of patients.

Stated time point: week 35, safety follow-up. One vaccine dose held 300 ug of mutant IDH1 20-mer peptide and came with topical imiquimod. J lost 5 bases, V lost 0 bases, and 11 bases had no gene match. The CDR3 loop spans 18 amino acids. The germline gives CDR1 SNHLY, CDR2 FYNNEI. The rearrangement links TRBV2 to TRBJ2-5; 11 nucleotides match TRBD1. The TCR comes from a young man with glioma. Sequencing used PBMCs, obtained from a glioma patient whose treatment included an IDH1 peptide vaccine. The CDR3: CASSEAYGQGALGETQYF. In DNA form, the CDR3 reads TGTGCCAGCAGTGAAGCCTACGGACAGGGGGCCCTGGGGGAGACCCAGTACTTC.